One sample yielded the 27 T cell receptor beta chains listed below, sequenced in a study of blood T cell repertoires in COVID-19. Clones were read by immunoSEQ multiplex PCR, and TCRdb kept only the in-frame ones, dropping some. The sample includes 220,000 or so clones, around three quarters of them seen just once. The specimen was peripheral blood. The receptor set was obtained from a woman aged 70 to 79 with acute or convalescent COVID-19.

V and J are TRBV18 and TRBJ2-5; D is possibly TRBD1 (6 bases). The V gene lost 7 bases and the J gene lost 3 bases, with 12 bases spanning the gap. Germline V lookup: CDR1 KGHSH, CDR2 LQKENI. The CDR3 is made up of 13 amino acids. CDR3: CASCRTVEETQYF. CDR3 nucleotide sequence: TGTGCCAGCTGCCGGACAGTCGAAGAGACCCAGTACTTC.

In this sample, this clone turned up a few times. V and J are TRBV6-6 and TRBJ1-3; 11 bases map to TRBD1. Germline CDR1 reads MNHNY; CDR2 reads SVGAGI (reference sequence). The CDR3 totals 15 residues. J was trimmed by 8 bases and V by 4 bases; bases with no gene match: 7. The CDR3 bases are TGTGCCAGCAGTTCCGGACAGGGGGCGGTGGACACCATATATTTT. Translating it yields CASSSGQGAVDTIYF.

The rearrangement uses TRBV7-9 and TRBJ1-1; D might be TRBD1 (6 bases). V shed 1 base and J shed 4 bases, with 10 bases lying between them. CDR3 length: 14 amino acids. The germline gives CDR1 SEHNR, CDR2 FQNEAQ (reference sequence). This CDR3 is CASSLVSDSTEAFF. The CDR3 DNA reads TGTGCCAGCAGCTTAGTATCGGACAGCACTGAAGCTTTCTTT.

The chain is built from TRBV29-1 and TRBJ2-3; the match to TRBD2 covers 7 bases. V lost 4 bases, J lost 5 bases, and 6 bases stayed unmatched. CDR3 length equals 13 residues. CDR1 and CDR2 (germline): SQVTM, ANQGSEA. The CDR3 loop reads CSVGAGVQDTQYF. In nucleotides, the CDR3 is TGCAGCGTTGGGGCGGGAGTTCAAGATACGCAGTATTTT.

The chain has TRBV3-1 (or the pseudogene TRBV3-2) and TRBJ2-1; 10 bases line up with TRBD2. Unmatched junction bases numbered 9, after V lost 1 base and J lost 3 bases. The germline gives CDR1 LGHDT, CDR2 YNNKEL (reference sequence). The CDR3 consists of 18 residues. The CDR3 spells CASSQGGSGRIGYNEQFF. The CDR3 coding sequence is TGTGCCAGCAGCCAAGGGGGTAGCGGGAGGATCGGCTACAATGAGCAGTTCTTC.

The chain combines TRBV18 with TRBJ2-2; the match to TRBD1 covers 8 bases. V trimming: 6 bases; J trimming: 5 bases; junction bases outside the gene matches: 8. The CDR3 is 15 amino acids. Germline CDR1 KGHSH, CDR2 LQKENI. The CDR3, as DNA: TGTGCCAGCTCTCAGTTCTACAGGGGGACCGGGGAGCTGTTTTTT. Amino acids: CASSQFYRGTGELFF.

The chain links TRBV28 to TRBJ1-4, with TRBD1 identical over 11 bases. The V gene end was trimmed by 5 bases and the J gene end by 0 bases; junction bases not matched to a gene: 8. Germline CDR1 and CDR2: MDHEN and SYDVKM. The CDR3 consists of 18 residues. CDR3 residues: CASSVAGTGGSTNEKLFF. In DNA, the CDR3 is TGTGCCAGCAGTGTCGCCGGGACAGGGGGTTCAACTAATGAAAAACTGTTTTTT.

In DNA, the CDR3 is TGTGCCAGCAGTGAACTAGCGGGGGGTTACGAGCAGTACTTC. Translating gives CASSELAGGYEQYF. V is TRBV2 and J is TRBJ2-7; TRBD2 matches 11 bases. This CDR3 is built from 14 residues. The trim removed 2 bases at V and 4 bases at J, leaving 1 base unmatched. CDR1 SNHLY and CDR2 FYNNEI come from the germline V gene.

This clone was seen only a few times. This chain links TRBV9 with TRBJ1-4; TRBD1 is a possible D gene (6 bases). Germline CDR1 reads SGDLS; CDR2 reads YYNGEE. CDR3 length: 15 amino acids. With 4 bases removed from V and 3 bases from J, the gap between germline ends came to 13 bases. In DNA, the CDR3 is TGTGCCAGCAGCTGGAGTGACAGGTCTAATGAAAAACTGTTTTTT. Its protein product is CASSWSDRSNEKLFF.

This CDR3 is CATSAGLLTDTQYF. Here the CDR3 DNA reads TGTGCCACCTCAGCCGGACTTCTCACAGATACGCAGTATTTT. This chain connects TRBV28 to TRBJ2-3, with D perhaps matching TRBD2 (5 bases). V lost 10 bases and J lost 2, with 16 bases in between. The CDR3 totals 14 residues. Germline values: CDR1 MDHEN, CDR2 SYDVKM.

This sequence joins TRBV6-5 and TRBJ1-2, with D possibly TRBD1 on 5 matching bases. The germline V gene encodes CDR1 MNHEY and CDR2 SVGAGI. The CDR3 runs to 14 residues. Trimming pared 6 bases from V and 4 bases from J, leaving 15 bases between. The CDR3 loop reads CASRGGLGAYGYTF. For the CDR3, the DNA is TGTGCCAGCAGGGGGGGTCTAGGGGCCTATGGCTACACCTTC.

The chain carries TRBV28 and TRBJ1-2; D gene ambiguous. CDR1 and CDR2 (germline): MDHEN, SYDVKM. Trimming stripped 2 bases from V and 5 bases from J, with 6 bases between. This CDR3 is built from 12 residues. CDR3 amino acids: CASSLADYGYTF. The DNA for the CDR3 is TGTGCCAGCAGTTTAGCAGATTATGGCTACACCTTC.

The genes are TRBV5-1 and TRBJ2-3; D not certain. Looked up from germline, CDR1 is SGHRS and CDR2 is YFSETQ. The V gene lost 3 bases and the J gene lost 4 bases, with 6 bases spanning the gap. The CDR3 sequence is 12 residues long. The chain's CDR3 is CASSYSPDTQYF. The CDR3 DNA follows: TGCGCCAGCAGCTATAGCCCAGATACGCAGTATTTT.

The rearrangement joins TRBV7-9 to TRBJ1-2, with 8 bases that match TRBD1. Germline values: CDR1 SEHNR, CDR2 FQNEAQ (reference sequence). The CDR3 totals 15 residues. V lost 6 bases, J lost 6 bases, and 12 bases stayed unmatched. In DNA form, the CDR3 reads TGTGCCAGCAGACCCGAGACAGGGGTGGGTCATGGCTACACCTTC. Translation gives CASRPETGVGHGYTF.

This chain links TRBV7-2 with TRBJ2-7; D is uncertain. The CDR3 length is 15 residues. Germline CDR1 is SGHTA and CDR2 is FQGNSA. V was pared by 1 base and J by 0 bases, with 10 bases between. The CDR3 loop is CASSLDASISYEQYF. The CDR3 nucleotides are TGTGCCAGCAGCTTAGATGCCAGTATCTCCTACGAGCAGTACTTC.

The rearrangement links TRBV25-1 to TRBJ2-1; 10 nucleotides agree with TRBD2. Trimming cost V 6 bases and J 4 bases; bases outside gene matches: 3. Germline CDR1 is MGHDK and CDR2 is SYGVNS. The CDR3 has 14 amino acids. In nucleotides, the CDR3 is TGTGCCAGCAGGAGCGGGGGGGCTTACAATGAGCAGTTCTTC. Translated: CASRSGGAYNEQFF.

This chain links TRBV3-1 (or the pseudogene TRBV3-2) with TRBJ1-1, with TRBD1 matching 10 bases. Germline V gives CDR1 LGHDT, CDR2 YNNKEL (reference sequence). The V and J ends lost 6 bases and 3 bases, in that order; junction bases with no gene match: 4. CDR3 size: 14 residues. The CDR3 sequence is CASSRTGGDTEAFF. DNA of the CDR3: TGTGCCAGCAGTAGGACAGGGGGGGACACTGAAGCTTTCTTT.

This clone was observed a single time. The chain uses TRBV24-1 and TRBJ1-2; TRBD1 aligns across 8 bases. The V segment lost 3 bases and the J segment 7 bases; nucleotides outside the gene matches: 9. Germline CDR1 and CDR2: KGHDR and SFDVKD. The CDR3 contains 15 residues. In DNA form, the CDR3 reads TGTGCCACCAGTGATCCCGGGACAGGCGGCGGTGGCTACACCTTC. Translated: CATSDPGTGGGGYTF.

The CDR3 DNA reads TGTGCCAGCAGCGGGACAGCCGGAAACACCATATATTTT. This gives the protein CASSGTAGNTIYF. The chain recombines TRBV6-6 with TRBJ1-3, with 7 bases matching TRBD1. The CDR3 covers 13 residues. Trimming cost V 6 bases and J 4 bases; bases outside gene matches: 3. The germline gives CDR1 MNHNY, CDR2 SVGAGI (reference sequence).

The chain is built from TRBV24-1 and TRBJ2-5; TRBD2 might be the D (6 bases). The CDR3 has 15 residues. Trimming pared 4 bases from V and 5 bases from J, leaving 16 bases between. Germline values: CDR1 KGHDR, CDR2 SFDVKD. The CDR3 sequence: CATSDPGTAMETQYF. The CDR3 nucleotides read TGTGCCACCAGTGACCCCGGGACTGCGATGGAGACCCAGTACTTC.

The chain combines TRBV12-2 with TRBJ2-2; TRBD2 is the table's D call and was not checked against the DNA. TRBV12-2 is flagged as a pseudogene. This CDR3 spans 20 amino acids. CDR3 sequence: CASRLKGTSGKRLDTGELFF. The CDR3 coding sequence is TGTGCAAGTCGTTTAAAAGGGACTAGCGGGAAACGGTTGGACACCGGGGAGCTGTTTTTT.

The chain recombines TRBV5-1 with TRBJ2-7, with 8 bases lining up with TRBD2. J was trimmed by 0 bases and V by 2 bases; bases with no gene match: 10. This CDR3 contains 17 residues. Germline V gene data show CDR1 as SGHRS and CDR2 as YFSETQ. The CDR3 region has the DNA TGCGCCAGCAGCTTTAGGTGGCGGGAGGATCCCTCCTACGAGCAGTACTTC. Translating it yields CASSFRWREDPSYEQYF.

In this sample, this clone turned up a few times. The chain employs TRBV27 and TRBJ1-1, with a tentative D call TRBD1 (5 bases). CDR1 MNHEY and CDR2 SMNVEV come from the germline V gene (reference sequence). This CDR3 has 15 residues. The V and J ends lost 6 bases and 0 bases respectively, with 14 bases between them. CDR3 in DNA: TGTGCCAGCAGAAGACCGGGACTGATGAACACTGAAGCTTTCTTT. Translating gives CASRRPGLMNTEAFF.

The chain recombines TRBV6-4 with TRBJ2-3, with TRBD2 matching 12 bases. Germline V lookup: CDR1 MRHNA, CDR2 SNTAGT. This CDR3 comprises 18 residues. The V and J ends lost 5 bases and 0 bases, in that order; junction bases with no gene match: 9. The CDR3 DNA sequence: TGTGCCAGCAGTAGGAGGTCGGGGACTAGCGGGAGCACAGATACGCAGTATTTT. It specifies CASSRRSGTSGSTDTQYF.

The chain employs TRBV3-1 (or the pseudogene TRBV3-2) and TRBJ1-2; possibly TRBD1 for D (6 bases). Trimming left V 4 bases short and J 8 bases short, with 20 bases between. CDR3 length equals 15 residues. Germline V lookup: CDR1 LGHDT, CDR2 YNNKEL (reference sequence). This chain's CDR3 is CASSPPSPGAWGYTF. The CDR3 DNA follows: TGTGCCAGCAGCCCCCCATCTCCAGGGGCGTGGGGCTACACCTTC.

The chain has TRBV15 and TRBJ2-7, with a tentative D call TRBD1 (5 bases). The CDR3 runs to 13 residues. V lost 3 bases, J lost 3 bases, and 9 bases lay in between. Germline CDR1 is LNHNV and CDR2 is YYDKDF (reference sequence). This chain's CDR3 is CATSSRQLYEQYF. CDR3 coding DNA: TGTGCCACCAGCAGCCGACAGCTCTACGAGCAGTACTTC.

The chain employs TRBV5-4 and TRBJ2-1, with 7 bases that match TRBD2. Germline V gives CDR1 SGHNT, CDR2 YYREEE (reference sequence). Trimming at V came to 1 base and at J to 9 bases, leaving 4 bases not matched to a gene. The length of the CDR3 is 13 residues. CDR3 bases: TGTGCCAGCAGCTTGCGACTAGCCGGTGAGCAGTTCTTC. It encodes CASSLRLAGEQFF.